This T cell receptor (beta chain) came from a study of regulatory T cells. Primers: 52 TRBV forward and 13 TRBJ reverse. Sequenced by immunoSEQ multiplex PCR; TCRdb stores in-frame clones only, minus some. This sample has about 30,000 clones, with around 92% found just once. Every patient with CD3G deficiency had evidence of autoimmunity. Sorting split CD4+ cells into CD25-high CD127-low Tregs and CD25-low CD127-high conventional T cells. General study findings and limits: Regulatory T cells showed the strongest V-J pair restriction and V/J gene skewing among patient repertoires. Hydrophobic residues at CDR3 positions 6 and 7 were enriched in conventional CD4+ T cells of CD3G-deficient patients.

The CDR3 sequence is 13 residues long. The germline V and J ends were trimmed by 6 bases and 4 bases, with 10 bases remaining between them. Germline CDR1 is MDHEN and CDR2 is SYDVKM. A note on this clone: The antigen remains undetermined.

This clonotype originated in a person aged 18 to 30 with CD3G deficiency. The sample comprised conventional CD4+ T cells sorted from blood. This chain uses TRBV28 with TRBJ1-5, with D unresolved. The CDR3 nucleotides are TGTGCCAGCAGGTTGGATCTTAATCAGCCCCAGCATTTT. This sequence encodes CASRLDLNQPQHF. Combining the CDR3 with reference TRBV28 and TRBJ1-5 gives the whole variable domain DVKVTQSSRYLVKRTGEKVFLECVQDMDHENMFWYRQDPGLGLRLIYFSYDVKMKEKGDIPEGYSVSREKKERFSLILESASTNQTSMYLCASRLDLNQPQHFGDGTRLSIL.